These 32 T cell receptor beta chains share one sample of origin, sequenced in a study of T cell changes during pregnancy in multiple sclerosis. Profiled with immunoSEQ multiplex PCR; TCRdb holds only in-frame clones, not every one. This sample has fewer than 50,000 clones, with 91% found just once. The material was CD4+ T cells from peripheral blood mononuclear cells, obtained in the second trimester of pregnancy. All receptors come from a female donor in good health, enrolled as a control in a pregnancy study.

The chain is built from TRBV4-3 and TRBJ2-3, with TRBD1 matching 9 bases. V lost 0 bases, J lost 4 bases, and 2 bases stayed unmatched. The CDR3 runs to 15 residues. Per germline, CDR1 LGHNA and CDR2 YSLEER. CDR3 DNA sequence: TGCGCCAGCAGCCAAGAGAGGACAGGGGCAGATACGCAGTATTTT. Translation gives CASSQERTGADTQYF.

CDR3 residues: CASSLRREETQYF. The CDR3 DNA is TGTGCCAGCAGCTTACGGCGGGAAGAGACCCAGTACTTC. This chain joins TRBV7-3 and TRBJ2-5, with TRBD2 as a possible D gene (5 bases). With 2 bases removed from V and 3 bases from J, the gap between germline ends came to 7 bases. This CDR3 has 13 amino acids. Germline V gene data show CDR1 as SGHTA and CDR2 as FQGTGA.

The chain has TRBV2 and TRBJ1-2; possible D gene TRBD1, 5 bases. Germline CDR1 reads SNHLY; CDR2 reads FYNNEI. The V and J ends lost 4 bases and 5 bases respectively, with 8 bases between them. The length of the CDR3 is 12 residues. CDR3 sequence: CASSVDTYGYTF. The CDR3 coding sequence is TGTGCCAGCAGTGTGGACACGTATGGCTACACCTTC.

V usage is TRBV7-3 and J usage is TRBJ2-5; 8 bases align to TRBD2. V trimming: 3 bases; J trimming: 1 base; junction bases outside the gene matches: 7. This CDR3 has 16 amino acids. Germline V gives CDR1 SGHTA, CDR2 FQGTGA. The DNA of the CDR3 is TGTGCCAGCAGCTTCTTCTCGGGGGGGACCCAAGAGACCCAGTACTTC. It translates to CASSFFSGGTQETQYF.

The CDR3 reads CASRSRGSPYEQYF. CDR3 DNA: TGTGCCAGTAGATCGAGGGGGTCGCCCTACGAGCAGTACTTC. V and J are TRBV19 and TRBJ2-7; possible D gene TRBD1, 6 bases. The CDR3 runs to 14 residues. Trimming shortened V by 6 bases and J by 2 bases, and 14 bases separated the two germline ends. Germline CDR1 and CDR2: LNHDA and SQIVND (reference sequence).

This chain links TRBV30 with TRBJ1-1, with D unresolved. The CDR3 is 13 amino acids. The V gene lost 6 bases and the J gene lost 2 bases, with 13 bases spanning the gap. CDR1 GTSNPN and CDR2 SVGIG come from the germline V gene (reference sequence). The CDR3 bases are TGTGCCTGTCATCTCTCAGGTAACACTGAAGCTTTCTTT. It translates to CACHLSGNTEAFF.

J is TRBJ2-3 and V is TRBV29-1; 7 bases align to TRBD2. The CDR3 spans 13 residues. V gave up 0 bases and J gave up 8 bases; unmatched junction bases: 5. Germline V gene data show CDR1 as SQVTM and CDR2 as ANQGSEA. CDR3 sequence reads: CSVEEREAGTQYF. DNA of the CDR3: TGCAGCGTTGAAGAACGGGAGGCGGGTACGCAGTATTTT.

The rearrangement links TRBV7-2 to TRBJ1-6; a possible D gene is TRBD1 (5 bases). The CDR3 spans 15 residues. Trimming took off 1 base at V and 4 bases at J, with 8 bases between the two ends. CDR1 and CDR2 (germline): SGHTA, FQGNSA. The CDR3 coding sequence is TGTGCCAGCAGCTTAGTTAAGGGGTATAATTCACCCCTCCACTTT. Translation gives CASSLVKGYNSPLHF.

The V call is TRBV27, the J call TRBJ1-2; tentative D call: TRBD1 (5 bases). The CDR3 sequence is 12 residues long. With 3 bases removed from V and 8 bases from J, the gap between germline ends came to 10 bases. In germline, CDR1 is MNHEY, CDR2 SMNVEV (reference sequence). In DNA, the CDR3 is TGTGCCAGCAGTTTCGGGGGGAGAGGCTACACCTTC. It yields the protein CASSFGGRGYTF.

CDR3 sequence reads: CASSSHGTPQETQYF. The DNA for the CDR3 is TGTGCCAGCAGCTCCCACGGGACACCCCAAGAGACCCAGTACTTC. The chain links TRBV11-1 to TRBJ2-5, with D possibly TRBD1 on 6 matching bases. The CDR3 is 15 amino acids. Trimming shortened V by 4 bases and J by 1 base, and 13 bases separated the two germline ends. CDR1 is SGHAT and CDR2 is FQDESV in the germline V gene (reference sequence).

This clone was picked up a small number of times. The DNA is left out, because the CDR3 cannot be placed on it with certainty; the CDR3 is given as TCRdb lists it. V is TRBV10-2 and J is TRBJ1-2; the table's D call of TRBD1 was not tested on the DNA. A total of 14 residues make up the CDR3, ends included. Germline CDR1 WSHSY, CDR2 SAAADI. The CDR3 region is CASSSSTANYGYTF.

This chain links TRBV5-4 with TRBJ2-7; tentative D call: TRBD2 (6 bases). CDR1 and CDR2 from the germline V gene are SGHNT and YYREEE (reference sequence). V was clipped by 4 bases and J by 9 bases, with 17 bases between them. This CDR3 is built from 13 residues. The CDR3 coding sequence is TGTGCCAGCAGCGTCTTAGGCCAGGGAGGGCAGTACTTC. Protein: CASSVLGQGGQYF.

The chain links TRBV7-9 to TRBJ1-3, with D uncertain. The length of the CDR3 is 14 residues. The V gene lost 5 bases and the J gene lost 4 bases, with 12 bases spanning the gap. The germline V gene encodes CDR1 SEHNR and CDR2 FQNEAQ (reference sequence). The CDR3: CASSERAEGNTIYF. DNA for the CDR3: TGTGCCAGCAGCGAGAGGGCTGAGGGAAACACCATATATTTT.

CDR3 sequence reads: CAWSAGGYGYTF. The DNA of the CDR3 is TGTGCCTGGAGTGCAGGGGGCTATGGCTACACCTTC. J is TRBJ1-2 and V is TRBV30, with 7 bases identical to TRBD1. Per the germline V gene, CDR1 is GTSNPN and CDR2 is SVGIG (reference sequence). The V and J ends lost 1 base and 4 bases, in that order; junction bases with no gene match: 0. This CDR3 contains 12 residues.

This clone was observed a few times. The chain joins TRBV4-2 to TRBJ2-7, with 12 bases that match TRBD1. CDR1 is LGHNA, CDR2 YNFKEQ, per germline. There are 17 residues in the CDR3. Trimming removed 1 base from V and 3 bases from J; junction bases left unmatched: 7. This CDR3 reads CASSQVAGTGGNYEQYF. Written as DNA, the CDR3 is TGTGCCAGCAGCCAAGTTGCTGGGACAGGGGGCAACTACGAGCAGTACTTC.

The CDR3 sequence: CASSPGGIEQYF. The DNA for the CDR3 is TGTGCCAGCTCACCGGGGGGGATCGAGCAGTACTTC. V usage is TRBV18 and J usage is TRBJ2-7; 7 bases match TRBD2. This CDR3 is 12 amino acids long. J lost 6 bases, V lost 3 bases, and 2 bases had no gene match. Germline CDR1 KGHSH, CDR2 LQKENI.

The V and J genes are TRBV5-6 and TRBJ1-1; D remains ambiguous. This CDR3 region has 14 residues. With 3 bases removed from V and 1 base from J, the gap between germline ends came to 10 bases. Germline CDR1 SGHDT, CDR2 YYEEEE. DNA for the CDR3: TGTGCCAGCAGCTACGTCCCGGGGAACACTGAAGCTTTCTTT. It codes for CASSYVPGNTEAFF.

The CDR3 coding sequence is TGTGCCAGCAGTTACGGGACAGGGCGGAATGAAAAACTGTTTTTT. Protein: CASSYGTGRNEKLFF. V usage is TRBV6-5 and J usage is TRBJ1-4, with 9 positions matching TRBD1. CDR3 size: 15 residues. The V and J ends lost 2 bases and 5 bases, in that order; junction bases with no gene match: 3. Germline CDR1 is MNHEY and CDR2 is SVGAGI.

CDR3 protein: CASSFPLGQGHNEQFF. The CDR3 nucleotides read TGTGCCAGCAGCTTTCCTCTGGGACAGGGACACAATGAGCAGTTCTTC. The chain recombines TRBV7-2 with TRBJ2-1; 9 bases line up with TRBD1. After removal of 3 bases from V and 5 bases from J, the junction contained 8 bases not matched to a gene. The CDR3 totals 16 residues. Looked up from germline, CDR1 is SGHTA and CDR2 is FQGNSA.

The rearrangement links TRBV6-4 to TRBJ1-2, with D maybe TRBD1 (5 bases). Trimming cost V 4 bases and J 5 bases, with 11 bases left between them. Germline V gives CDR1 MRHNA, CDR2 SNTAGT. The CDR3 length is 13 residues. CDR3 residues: CASSAGGWYGYTF. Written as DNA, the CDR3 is TGTGCCAGCAGTGCCGGGGGGTGGTATGGCTACACCTTC.

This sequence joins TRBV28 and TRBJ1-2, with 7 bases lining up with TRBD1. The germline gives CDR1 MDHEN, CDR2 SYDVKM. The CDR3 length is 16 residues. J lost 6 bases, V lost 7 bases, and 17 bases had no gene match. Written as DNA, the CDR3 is TGTGCCAGCAAAGTATCTAACGGGAGGGGGCGTAATGGCTACACCTTC. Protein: CASKVSNGRGRNGYTF.

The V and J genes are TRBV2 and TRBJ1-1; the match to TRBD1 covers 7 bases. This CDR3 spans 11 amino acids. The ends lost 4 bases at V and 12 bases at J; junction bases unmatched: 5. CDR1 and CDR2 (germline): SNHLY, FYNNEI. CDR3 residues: CASSVTGSSFF. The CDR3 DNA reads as TGTGCCAGCAGTGTGACAGGGTCATCTTTCTTT.

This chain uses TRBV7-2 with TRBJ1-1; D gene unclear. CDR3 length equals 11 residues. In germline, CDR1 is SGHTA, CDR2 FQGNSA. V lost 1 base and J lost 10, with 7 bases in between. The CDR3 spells CASSLGLGAFF. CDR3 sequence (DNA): TGTGCCAGCAGCTTAGGCCTAGGAGCTTTCTTT.

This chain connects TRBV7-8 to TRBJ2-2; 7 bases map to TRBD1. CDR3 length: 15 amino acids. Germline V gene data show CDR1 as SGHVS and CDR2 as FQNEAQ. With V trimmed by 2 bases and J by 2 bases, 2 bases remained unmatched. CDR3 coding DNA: TGTGCCAGCAGCTTACGGGACAGAAACACCGGGGAGCTGTTTTTT. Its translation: CASSLRDRNTGELFF.

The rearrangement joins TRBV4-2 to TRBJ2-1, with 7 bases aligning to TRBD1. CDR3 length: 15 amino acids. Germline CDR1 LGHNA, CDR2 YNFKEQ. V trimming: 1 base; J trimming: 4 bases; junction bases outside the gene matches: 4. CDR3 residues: CASSQGGGTYNEQFF. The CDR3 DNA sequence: TGTGCCAGCAGCCAAGGAGGGGGCACTTACAATGAGCAGTTCTTC.

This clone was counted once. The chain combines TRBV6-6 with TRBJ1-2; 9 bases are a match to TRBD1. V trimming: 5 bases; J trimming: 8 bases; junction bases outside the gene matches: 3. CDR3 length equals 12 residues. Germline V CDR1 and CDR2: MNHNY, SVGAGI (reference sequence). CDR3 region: CASSGTGFGYTF. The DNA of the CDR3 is TGTGCCAGCAGTGGGACAGGGTTCGGCTACACCTTC.

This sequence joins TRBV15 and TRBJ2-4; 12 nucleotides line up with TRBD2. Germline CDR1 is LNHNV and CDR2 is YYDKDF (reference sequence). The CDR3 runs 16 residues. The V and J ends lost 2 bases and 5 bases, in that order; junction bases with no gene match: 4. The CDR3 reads CATSRTSGGLENIQYF. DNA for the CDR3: TGTGCCACCAGCAGAACTAGCGGGGGGCTTGAAAACATTCAGTACTTC.

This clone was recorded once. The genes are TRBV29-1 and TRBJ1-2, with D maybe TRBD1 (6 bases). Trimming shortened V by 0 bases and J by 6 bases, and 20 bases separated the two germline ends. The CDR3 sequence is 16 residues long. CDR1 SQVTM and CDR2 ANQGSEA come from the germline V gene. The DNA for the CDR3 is TGCAGCGTTGAAGAAAGGGCCGGGACACCGGCGAATGGCTACACCTTC. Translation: CSVEERAGTPANGYTF. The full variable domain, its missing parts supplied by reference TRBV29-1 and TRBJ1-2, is SAVISQKPSRDICQRGTSLTIQCQVDSQVTMMFWYRQQPGQSLTLIATANQGSEATYESGFVIDKFPISRPNLTFSTLTVSNMSPEDSSIYLCSVEERAGTPANGYTFGSGTRLTVV.

CDR3 bases: TGTGCCAGCAGTTACGTCGACACTGAAGCTTTCTTT. Encoded protein: CASSYVDTEAFF. This chain joins TRBV6-6 and TRBJ1-1; no firm D call. The ends were cut back, 2 bases at V and 3 bases at J, with 4 bases in the middle. There are 12 residues in the CDR3. Germline V gene lookup returns CDR1 MNHNY and CDR2 SVGAGI (reference sequence).

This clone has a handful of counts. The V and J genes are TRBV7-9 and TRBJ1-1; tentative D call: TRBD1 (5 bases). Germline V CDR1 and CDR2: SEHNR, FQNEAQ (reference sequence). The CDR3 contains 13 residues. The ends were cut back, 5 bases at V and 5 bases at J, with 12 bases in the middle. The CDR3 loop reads CASSGQGVTEAFF. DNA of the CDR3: TGTGCCAGCAGCGGTCAAGGGGTGACTGAAGCTTTCTTT. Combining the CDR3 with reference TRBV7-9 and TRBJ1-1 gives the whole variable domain DTGVSQNPRHKITKRGQNVTFRCDPISEHNRLYWYRQTLGQGPEFLTYFQNEAQLEKSRLLSDRFSAERPKGSFSTLEIQRTEQGDSAMYLCASSGQGVTEAFFGQGTRLTVV.

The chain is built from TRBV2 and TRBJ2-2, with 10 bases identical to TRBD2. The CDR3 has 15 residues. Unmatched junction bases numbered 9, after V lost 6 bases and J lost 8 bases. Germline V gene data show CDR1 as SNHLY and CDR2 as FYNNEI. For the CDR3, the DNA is TGTGCCAGCAGAGAACTAGCGGGGTTTGGGGGGGAGCTGTTTTTT. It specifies CASRELAGFGGELFF.

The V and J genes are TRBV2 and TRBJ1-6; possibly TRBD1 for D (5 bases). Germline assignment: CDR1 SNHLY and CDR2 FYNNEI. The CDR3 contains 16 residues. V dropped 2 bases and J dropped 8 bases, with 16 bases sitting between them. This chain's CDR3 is CASSEMGEAGYSPLHF. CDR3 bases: TGTGCCAGCAGTGAAATGGGGGAGGCAGGGTATTCACCCCTCCACTTT.